This passage covers 12 T cell receptor beta chains from one sample sequenced in a study of shared clonotypes between healthy human individuals. Profiling relied on immunoSEQ multiplex PCR, and the TCRdb table lists in-frame clones only, not all of them. The table records 2 million to 2.5 million clones, 80% to 95% of them present only once. The sequenced sample consisted of naive CD4+ T cells from PBMCs. As to subset: CD45RA+ positively selected. The receptor source for this set is a young man in good health. Some clones in this sample may be carry-over from other donors' samples.

The V call is TRBV6-1, the J call TRBJ2-3; either TRBD1 or TRBD2 may fit D (5 bases each). The germline CDR1 and CDR2 sequences are MNHNS and SASEGT. Trimming took off 4 bases at V and 4 bases at J, with 27 bases between the two ends. This CDR3 comprises 19 residues. CDR3 in DNA: TGTGCCAGCAGTGTTGGGGCCGGGATTGTTGCACCTGGGGCAGATACGCAGTATTTT. This gives the protein CASSVGAGIVAPGADTQYF.

The V call is TRBV7-2, the J call TRBJ1-4; D not resolved. The CDR3 covers 13 residues. Trimming shortened V by 1 base and J by 8 bases, and 8 bases separated the two germline ends. Germline V gene lookup returns CDR1 SGHTA and CDR2 FQGNSA. The DNA for the CDR3 is TGTGCCAGCAGCTTAGTTTTTCAGGAAAAACTGTTTTTT. It codes for CASSLVFQEKLFF.

The rearrangement uses TRBV18 and TRBJ1-5; 7 positions agree with TRBD1. Per germline, CDR1 KGHSH and CDR2 LQKENI. V gave up 4 bases and J gave up 4 bases; unmatched junction bases: 10. This CDR3 has 16 amino acids. CDR3 sequence: CASSLLEGTANQPQHF. CDR3 coding DNA: TGTGCCAGCTCACTGCTTGAGGGGACAGCTAATCAGCCCCAGCATTTT.

Here the CDR3 reads CAGGLQITDTQYF. The CDR3 coding sequence is TGTGCTGGCGGTCTTCAAATCACAGATACGCAGTATTTT. J is TRBJ2-3 and V is TRBV6-1, with D hard to call. The CDR3 contains 13 residues. Germline CDR1 is MNHNS and CDR2 is SASEGT.

The chain links TRBV5-4 to TRBJ1-1, with D unclear. Trimming left V 6 bases short and J 4 bases short, with 10 bases between. The CDR3 contains 12 residues. Germline CDR1 SGHNT, CDR2 YYREEE (reference sequence). In DNA form, the CDR3 reads TGTGCCAGCAAGGCCCCCAGCACTGAAGCTTTCTTT. Translating gives CASKAPSTEAFF. Using reference TRBV5-4 and TRBJ1-1 for the parts outside the CDR3, the full variable domain is ETGVTQSPTHLIKTRGQQVTLRCSSQSGHNTVSWYQQALGQGPQFIFQYYREEENGRGNFPPRFSGLQFPNYSSELNVNALELDDSALYLCASKAPSTEAFFGQGTRLTVV.

J is TRBJ1-1 and V is TRBV28, with D perhaps TRBD1 (6 bases). Germline V gene sequence: CDR1 MDHEN, CDR2 SYDVKM. V was pared by 4 bases and J by 4 bases, with 16 bases between. This CDR3 has 15 residues. In DNA form, the CDR3 reads TGTGCCAGCAGTTCCCTTGACAGGTCGGCCACTGAAGCTTTCTTT. This encodes CASSSLDRSATEAFF.

The rearrangement links TRBV6-1 to TRBJ2-5, with 8 bases that match TRBD1. V gave up 4 bases and J gave up 0 bases; unmatched junction bases: 1. CDR3 size: 14 residues. CDR1 and CDR2 from the germline V gene are MNHNS and SASEGT. The chain's CDR3 is CASSVQGDQETQYF. For the CDR3, the DNA is TGTGCCAGCAGTGTACAGGGGGACCAAGAGACCCAGTACTTC.

The chain couples TRBV6-5 to TRBJ2-7, with TRBD2 as a possible D gene (6 bases). Germline V gives CDR1 MNHEY, CDR2 SVGAGI. The V end lost 5 bases, the J end lost 4 bases, and 18 bases lay between the germline ends. The CDR3 is 15 residues long. CDR3: CASSAGSGRSYEQYF. The CDR3 region has the DNA TGTGCCAGCAGTGCGGGCTCGGGGAGGAGTTACGAGCAGTACTTC.

The chain uses TRBV28 and TRBJ1-2; possibly TRBD1 for D (5 bases). The V and J ends lost 6 bases and 8 bases respectively, with 13 bases between them. Germline CDR1 MDHEN, CDR2 SYDVKM. This CDR3 has 12 amino acids. The CDR3 protein is CASSPQGRGYTF. CDR3 sequence (DNA): TGTGCCAGCAGCCCGCAGGGACGCGGCTACACCTTC.

This clone was seen a handful of times. The rearrangement joins TRBV5-1 to TRBJ1-1; tentatively, D is TRBD1 (6 bases). Germline values: CDR1 SGHRS, CDR2 YFSETQ. The length of the CDR3 is 14 residues. V was shortened by 5 bases and J by 1 base, with 12 bases between the two germline ends. CDR3 bases: TGCGCCAGCAGGACCGGGACACGGAACACTGAAGCTTTCTTT. Translating it yields CASRTGTRNTEAFF. Supplemented by reference TRBV5-1 and TRBJ1-1, the full variable domain reads KAGVTQTPRYLIKTRGQQVTLSCSPISGHRSVSWYQQTPGQGLQFLFEYFSETQRNKGNFPGRFSGRQFSNSRSEMNVSTLELGDSALYLCASRTGTRNTEAFFGQGTRLTVV.

The genes are TRBV5-4 and TRBJ2-3; tentative D call: TRBD1 (6 bases). This CDR3 spans 14 amino acids. V lost 4 bases and J lost 2, with 11 bases in between. CDR1 is SGHNT, CDR2 YYREEE, per germline (reference sequence). The CDR3 reads CASSPGQFTDTQYF. The CDR3 coding sequence is TGTGCCAGCAGCCCAGGACAGTTCACAGATACGCAGTATTTT.

The V and J genes are TRBV11-2 and TRBJ2-1, with D possibly TRBD1 on 5 matching bases. Trimming removed 0 bases at V and 10 bases at J, with 16 bases between. This CDR3 has 15 residues. Per germline, CDR1 SGHAT and CDR2 FQNNGV. CDR3 DNA: TGTGCCAGCAGCTTAGATCCGGGCAGGGTGGGCGAGCAGTTCTTC. It codes for CASSLDPGRVGEQFF.